The TCR beta chain under discussion was sequenced for a study of blood T cell repertoires in COVID-19 (dated by TCRdb to the early 2020s). About the full investigation: Samples from collaborators originated in the United States, Italy and Spain and spanned both the acute and convalescent phases of COVID-19. The prospective study material was composed of cDNA or gDNA derived from T cells, B-cell-depleted T cells, or PBMCs. Subjects who had been exposed to COVID-19, were actively infected with it, or had recovered from it provided the deeply sampled blood TCRbeta repertoires that made up the dataset. The repertoires were released in a freely available public database meant as a resource for research on the immune response to SARS-CoV-2. The samples were drawn from two sources: the first 160 participants of the ongoing ImmuneRACE study, and 1,000 to 1,500 subjects contributed by 6 global collaborators. The sample metadata nearly always contained a de-identified subject ID, COVID-19 status, age in years and sex. HLA class I and class II types, where available, came from metadata supplied by the sample provider rather than from assay-based typing.

In the prospective study, participants were about 18 to 95 years old, resided in about two dozen geographic areas of the United States, and were enrolled through a virtual design. In the prospective study, participants were assigned to cohorts based on the clinical history participants reported in a screening survey and a study questionnaire. Exposed participants were defined as having been in contact with someone with a PCR-confirmed or clinician-diagnosed COVID-19 case within 2 weeks of study entry. In the prospective study, mobile phlebotomists collected whole blood, serum and a nasopharyngeal or oropharyngeal swab from each participant. Prospective study participants could optionally give additional blood draws and questionnaires over an approximately 2-month period. Before DNA extraction, blood samples from the prospective study were shipped at room temperature or frozen. V is shortened by 2 bases, J by 3 bases, and the region joining them spans 20 bases. Measured from the cysteine to the phenylalanine, the CDR3 is 18 residues long. Of the read, only the CDR3 DNA is kept; its 54 bases are in frame from base 1. As encoded in the germline V gene (reference sequence), CDR1 is MNHEY while CDR2 is SMNVEV.

Study-wide findings and limitations: The quantity of clinical and demographic metadata differed by source and by participant and was supplied without curation.

TCRbeta CDR3 regions were amplified from genomic DNA by means of the immunoSEQ Assay, a bias-controlled multiplex PCR. As for the authors' bioinformatics: The number of nucleated cells in each sample was estimated from the amplification of reference gene primers within the assay. Sequence reads were collapsed and filtered to measure the absolute abundance of every unique TCRbeta CDR3 rearrangement. Productive Simpson clonality was computed per sample as the square root of Simpson's diversity index over productive rearrangements. TCRdb obtained this table from immuneACCESS and retained in-frame rearrangements with V and J assigned. These tables miss some clones; where compared with another copy, unresolved V genes account for less than half of the shortfall, and the remainder is unexplained. V, J and clone size were drawn from that table, and D and trimming were deduced from the DNA. The sample table records 250,000 or so clones; over 80% of these occur just once. Clones ranked in the top ten supply over 2.5% of the sample.

With respect to this clone: Its binding antigen is unknown. Base qualities are missing; no much larger clone stands one base away.

The sequence was obtained from a woman aged 40-49 years who had been exposed to COVID-19. Sequenced material: PBMCs or T cells enriched from blood (not recorded which). The sequence is built from TRBV27 and TRBJ2-1; TRBD1 could be the D gene, as 5 bases match. The CDR3 reads as follows: CASSLKVFGQGFYNEQFF. The base sequence is TGTGCCAGCAGTTTAAAGGTATTCGGGCAGGGTTTCTACAATGAGCAGTTCTTC.